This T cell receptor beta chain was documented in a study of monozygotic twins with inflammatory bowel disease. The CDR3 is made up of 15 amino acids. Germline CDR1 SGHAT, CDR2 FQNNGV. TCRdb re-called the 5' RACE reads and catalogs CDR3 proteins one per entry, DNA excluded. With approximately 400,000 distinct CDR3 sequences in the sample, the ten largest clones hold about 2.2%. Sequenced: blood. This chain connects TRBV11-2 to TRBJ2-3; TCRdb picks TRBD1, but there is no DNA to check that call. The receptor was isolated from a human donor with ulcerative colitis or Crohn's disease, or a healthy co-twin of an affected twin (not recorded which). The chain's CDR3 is CASSRDRFSTDTQYF.